This TCR beta chain comes out of a study of T cells in Graves' hyperthyroidism and ophthalmopathy. This clonotype was recorded at least ten times. What it binds is unknown. The CDR3 totals 15 residues. CDR1 LGHDT and CDR2 YNNKEL come from the germline V gene (reference sequence). V lost 4 bases to trimming and J lost 4 bases, with 16 bases between them. The source material, RNA transcripts, was used to amplify TCR beta CDR3 regions. Primed by the HTBI set, a first-round RT-PCR was run on the TCR CDR3. From the multiplex PCR reads, TCRdb called clonotypes with MiXCR, one entry per CDR3 protein. This table holds around 300,000 distinct CDR3 sequences, roughly 15% found once. Overall study results and limits: In the analysis, a 13 V-J model separated ophthalmopathy from stable hyperthyroidism.

The chain combines TRBV3-1 with TRBJ1-1, with D unclear. The source material was blood. This clonotype originated in a woman aged 35 to 49 with Graves' ophthalmopathy. The CDR3 here is CASSRDAGSGTEAFF. As DNA, the CDR3 is TGTGCCAGCAGCCGCGACGCCGGAAGTGGCACTGAAGCTTTCTTT.